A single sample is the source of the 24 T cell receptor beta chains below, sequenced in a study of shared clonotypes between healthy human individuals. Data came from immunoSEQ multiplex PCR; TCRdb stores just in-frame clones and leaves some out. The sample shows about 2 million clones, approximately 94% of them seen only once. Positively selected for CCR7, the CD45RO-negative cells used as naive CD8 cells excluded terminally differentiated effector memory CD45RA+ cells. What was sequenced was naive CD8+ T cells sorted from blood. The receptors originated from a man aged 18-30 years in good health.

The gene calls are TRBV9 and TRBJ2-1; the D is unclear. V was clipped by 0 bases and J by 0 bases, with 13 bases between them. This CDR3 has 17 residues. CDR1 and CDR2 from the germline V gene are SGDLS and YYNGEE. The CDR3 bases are TGTGCCAGCAGCGTAGCCCTGGAAAAGAGCTCCTACAATGAGCAGTTCTTC. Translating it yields CASSVALEKSSYNEQFF.

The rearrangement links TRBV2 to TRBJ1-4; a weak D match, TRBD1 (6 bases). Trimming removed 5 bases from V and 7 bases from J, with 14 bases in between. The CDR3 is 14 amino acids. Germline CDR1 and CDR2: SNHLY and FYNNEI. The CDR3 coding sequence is TGTGCCAGCAGTACAGGGTTCCTGCGTGAAAAACTGTTTTTT. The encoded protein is CASSTGFLREKLFF.

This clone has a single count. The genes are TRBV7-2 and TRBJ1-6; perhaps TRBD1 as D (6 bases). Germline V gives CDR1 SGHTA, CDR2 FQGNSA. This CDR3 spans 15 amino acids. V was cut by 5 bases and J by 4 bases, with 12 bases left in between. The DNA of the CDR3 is TGTGCCAGCAGCGCATCACAGGGTTATAATTCACCCCTCCACTTT. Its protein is CASSASQGYNSPLHF. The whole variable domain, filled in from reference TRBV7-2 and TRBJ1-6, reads GAGVSQSPSNKVTEKGKDVELRCDPISGHTALYWYRQSLGQGLEFLIYFQGNSAPDKSGLPSDRFSAERTGGSVSTLTIQRTQQEDSAVYLCASSASQGYNSPLHFGNGTRLTVT.

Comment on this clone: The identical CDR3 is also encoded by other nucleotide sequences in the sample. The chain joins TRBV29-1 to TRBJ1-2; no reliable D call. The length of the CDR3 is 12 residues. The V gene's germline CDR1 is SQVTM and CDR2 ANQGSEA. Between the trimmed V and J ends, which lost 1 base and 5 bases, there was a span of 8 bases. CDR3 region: CSVEGAGYGYTF. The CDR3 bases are TGCAGCGTTGAAGGGGCCGGGTATGGCTACACCTTC. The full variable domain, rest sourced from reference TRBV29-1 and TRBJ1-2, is SAVISQKPSRDICQRGTSLTIQCQVDSQVTMMFWYRQQPGQSLTLIATANQGSEATYESGFVIDKFPISRPNLTFSTLTVSNMSPEDSSIYLCSVEGAGYGYTFGSGTRLTVV.

CDR3 coding DNA: TGTGCCAGCAGCCAAGACGGGACAGGGGTGAATGAGCAGTTCTTC. It codes for CASSQDGTGVNEQFF. The gene calls are TRBV5-6 and TRBJ2-1; 10 nucleotides match TRBD1. V gave up 4 bases and J gave up 7 bases; unmatched junction bases: 8. CDR1 and CDR2 from the germline V gene are SGHDT and YYEEEE. CDR3 size: 15 residues.

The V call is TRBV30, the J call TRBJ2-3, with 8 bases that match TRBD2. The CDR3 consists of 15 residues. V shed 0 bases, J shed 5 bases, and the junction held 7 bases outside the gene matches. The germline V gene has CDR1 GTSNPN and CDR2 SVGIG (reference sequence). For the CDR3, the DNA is TGTGCCTGGAGTGTAACTGGCGGGGGGATAGATACGCAGTATTTT. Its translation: CAWSVTGGGIDTQYF.

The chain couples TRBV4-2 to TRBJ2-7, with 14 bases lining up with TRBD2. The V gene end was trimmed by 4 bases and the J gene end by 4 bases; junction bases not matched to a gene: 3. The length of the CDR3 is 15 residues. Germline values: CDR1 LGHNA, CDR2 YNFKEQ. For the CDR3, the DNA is TGTGCCAGCAGCCCCGGGACTAGCGGGAGTTACGAGCAGTACTTC. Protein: CASSPGTSGSYEQYF.

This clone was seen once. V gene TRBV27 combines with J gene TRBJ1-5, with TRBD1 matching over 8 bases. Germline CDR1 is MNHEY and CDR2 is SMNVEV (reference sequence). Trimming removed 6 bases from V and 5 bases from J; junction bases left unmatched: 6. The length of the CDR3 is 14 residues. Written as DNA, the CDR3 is TGTGCCAGCAGCCACACGACAGGGGATCAGCCCCAGCATTTT. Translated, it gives CASSHTTGDQPQHF.

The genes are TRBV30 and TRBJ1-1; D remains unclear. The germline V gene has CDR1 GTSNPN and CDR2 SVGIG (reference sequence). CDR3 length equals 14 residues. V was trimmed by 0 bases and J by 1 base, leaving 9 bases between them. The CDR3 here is CAWSVRSGNTEAFF. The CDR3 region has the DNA TGTGCCTGGAGTGTACGATCCGGGAACACTGAAGCTTTCTTT.

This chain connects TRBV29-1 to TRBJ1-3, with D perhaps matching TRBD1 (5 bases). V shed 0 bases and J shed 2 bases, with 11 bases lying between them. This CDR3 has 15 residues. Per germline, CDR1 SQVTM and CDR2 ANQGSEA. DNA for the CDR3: TGCAGCGTTGAAGATCCCGGGGGAACTGGAAACACCATATATTTT. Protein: CSVEDPGGTGNTIYF.

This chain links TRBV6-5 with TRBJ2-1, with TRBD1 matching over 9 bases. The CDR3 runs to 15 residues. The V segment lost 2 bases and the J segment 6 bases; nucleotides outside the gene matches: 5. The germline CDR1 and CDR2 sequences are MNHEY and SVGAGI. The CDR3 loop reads CASSYRRDRANEQFF. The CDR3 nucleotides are TGTGCCAGCAGTTACCGCCGGGACAGGGCCAATGAGCAGTTCTTC.

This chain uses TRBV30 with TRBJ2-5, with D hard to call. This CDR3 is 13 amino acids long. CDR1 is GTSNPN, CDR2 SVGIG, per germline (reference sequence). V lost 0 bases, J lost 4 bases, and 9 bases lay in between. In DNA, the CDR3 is TGTGCCTGGAGTGTAGACGACGGAGAGACCCAGTACTTC. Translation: CAWSVDDGETQYF.

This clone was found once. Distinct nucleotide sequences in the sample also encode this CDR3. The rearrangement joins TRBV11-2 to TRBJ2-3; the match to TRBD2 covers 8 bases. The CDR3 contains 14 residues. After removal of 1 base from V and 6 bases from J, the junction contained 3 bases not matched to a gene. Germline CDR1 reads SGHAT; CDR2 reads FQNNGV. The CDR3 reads CASSLAGGSDTQYF. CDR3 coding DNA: TGTGCCAGCAGCTTAGCGGGGGGGTCGGATACGCAGTATTTT.

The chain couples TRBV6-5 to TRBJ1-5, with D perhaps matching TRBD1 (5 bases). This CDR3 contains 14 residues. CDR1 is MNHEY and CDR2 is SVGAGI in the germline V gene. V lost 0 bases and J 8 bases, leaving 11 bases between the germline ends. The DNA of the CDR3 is TGTGCCAGCAGTTACTCGAGAGGGGAGAAGCCCCAGCATTTT. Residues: CASSYSRGEKPQHF.

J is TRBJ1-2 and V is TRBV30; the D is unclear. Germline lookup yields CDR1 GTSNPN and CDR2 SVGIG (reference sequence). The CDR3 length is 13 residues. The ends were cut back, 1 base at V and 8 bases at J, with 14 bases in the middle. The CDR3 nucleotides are TGTGCCTGGAGTGCAACTTCCCCCGGGGGCTACACCTTC. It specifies CAWSATSPGGYTF. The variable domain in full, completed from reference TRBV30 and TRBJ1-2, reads SQTIHQWPATLVQPVGSPLSLECTVEGTSNPNLYWYRQAAGRGLQLLFYSVGIGQISSEVPQNLSASRPQDRQFILSSKKLLLSDSGFYLCAWSATSPGGYTFGSGTRLTVV.

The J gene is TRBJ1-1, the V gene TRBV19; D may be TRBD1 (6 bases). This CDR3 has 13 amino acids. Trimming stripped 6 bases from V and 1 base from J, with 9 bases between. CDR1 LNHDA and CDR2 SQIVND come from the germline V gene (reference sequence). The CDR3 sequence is CASSGQSNTEAFF. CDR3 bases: TGTGCCAGTAGCGGACAGTCGAACACTGAAGCTTTCTTT.

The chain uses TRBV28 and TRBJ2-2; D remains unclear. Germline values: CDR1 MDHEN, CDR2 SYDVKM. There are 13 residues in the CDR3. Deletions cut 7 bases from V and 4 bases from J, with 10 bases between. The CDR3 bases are TGTGCCAGCAAGGGTTTTGGCACCGGGGAGCTGTTTTTT. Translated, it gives CASKGFGTGELFF. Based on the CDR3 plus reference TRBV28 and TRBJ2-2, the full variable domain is DVKVTQSSRYLVKRTGEKVFLECVQDMDHENMFWYRQDPGLGLRLIYFSYDVKMKEKGDIPEGYSVSREKKERFSLILESASTNQTSMYLCASKGFGTGELFFGEGSRLTVL.

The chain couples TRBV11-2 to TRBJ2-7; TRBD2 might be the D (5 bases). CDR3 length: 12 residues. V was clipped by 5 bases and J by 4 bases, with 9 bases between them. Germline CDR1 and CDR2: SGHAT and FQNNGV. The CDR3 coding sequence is TGTGCCAGCAGCCTCCAGCGGTACGAGCAGTACTTC. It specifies CASSLQRYEQYF.

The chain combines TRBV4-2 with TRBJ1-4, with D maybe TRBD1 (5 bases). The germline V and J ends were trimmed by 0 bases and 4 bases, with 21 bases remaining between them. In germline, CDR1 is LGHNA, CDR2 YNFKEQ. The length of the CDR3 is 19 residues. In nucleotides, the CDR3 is TGTGCCAGCAGCCAAGATCTCCTCGGTGGGACTGTAGTTAATGAAAAACTGTTTTTT. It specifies CASSQDLLGGTVVNEKLFF.

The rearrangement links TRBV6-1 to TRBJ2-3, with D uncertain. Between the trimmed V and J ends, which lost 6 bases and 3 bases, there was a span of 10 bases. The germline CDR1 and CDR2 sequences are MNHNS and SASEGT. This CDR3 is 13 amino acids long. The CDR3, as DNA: TGTGCCAGCAGCCTCAAGCGAACAGATACGCAGTATTTT. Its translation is CASSLKRTDTQYF.

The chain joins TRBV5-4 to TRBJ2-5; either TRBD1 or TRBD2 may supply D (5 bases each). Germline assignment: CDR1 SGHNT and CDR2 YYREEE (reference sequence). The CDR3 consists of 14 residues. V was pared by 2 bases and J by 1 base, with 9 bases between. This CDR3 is CASSFSGTQETQYF. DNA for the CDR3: TGTGCCAGCAGCTTTTCCGGGACCCAAGAGACCCAGTACTTC.

The CDR3 reads CASSQKGFSTYEQYF. The CDR3 coding sequence is TGCGCCAGCAGCCAAAAAGGGTTCAGTACCTACGAGCAGTACTTC. The chain carries TRBV4-1 and TRBJ2-7; D unclear. The CDR3 length is 15 residues. The V and J ends lost 2 bases and 2 bases respectively, with 13 bases between them. Germline V gene data show CDR1 as MGHRA and CDR2 as YSYEKL.

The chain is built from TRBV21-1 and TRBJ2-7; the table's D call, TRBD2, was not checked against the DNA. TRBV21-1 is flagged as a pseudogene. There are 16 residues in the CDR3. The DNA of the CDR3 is TGTGCCAGCAGCAAAGTGGTGGGGGGACTTCCCTACGAGCAGTACTTC. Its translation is CASSKVVGGLPYEQYF.

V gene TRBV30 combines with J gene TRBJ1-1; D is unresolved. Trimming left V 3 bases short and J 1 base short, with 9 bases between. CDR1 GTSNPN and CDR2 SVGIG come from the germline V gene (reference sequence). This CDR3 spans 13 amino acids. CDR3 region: CAWRSRENTEAFF. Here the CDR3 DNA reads TGTGCCTGGAGGAGCCGGGAGAACACTGAAGCTTTCTTT.